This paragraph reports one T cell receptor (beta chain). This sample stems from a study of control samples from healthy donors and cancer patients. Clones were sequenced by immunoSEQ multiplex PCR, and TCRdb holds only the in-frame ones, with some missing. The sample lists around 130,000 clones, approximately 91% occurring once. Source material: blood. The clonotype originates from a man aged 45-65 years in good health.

The DNA for the CDR3 is TGTGCCAGTAGTCCCCGGGACGGCTATAATCAGCCCCAGCATTTT. Its protein is CASSPRDGYNQPQHF. The chain combines TRBV19 with TRBJ1-5; possibly TRBD1 for D (5 bases). Germline V gene sequence: CDR1 LNHDA, CDR2 SQIVND (reference sequence). The CDR3 totals 15 residues. V lost 5 bases and J 4 bases, leaving 15 bases between the germline ends.